Below, one T cell receptor beta chain is given with its context. The antigen is unknown. This sample was included in a study of shared clonotypes between healthy human individuals. At the level of the study: CD4 naive and memory got three plates each, CD8 naive two, CD8 memory one.

Overall study results and limits: Larger estimated richness was generally seen in naive subsets than in memory subsets.

Each subset's genomic DNA was shared equally among a number of immunoSEQ plates. In the original analysis: Without quality scores, immunoSEQ junctional reads could not be filtered like full-length reads. TCRdb's copy holds only in-frame clones and misses some; the assay was immunoSEQ multiplex PCR. Clone size and V and J calls were adopted from that table, with D and trimming inferred from the DNA. The sample yields under 120,000 clones, roughly 66% seen once. The receptor's source is a woman in her 30s in good health. Sequencing used memory CD8+ T cells sorted from blood. Subset indicated: CD45RO+ cells pooled with CCR7-negative TemRA cells.

CDR3 sequence (DNA): TGTGCCAGCAGTTCTCCCGACAGGGGGTACGAGCAGTACTTC. It codes for CASSSPDRGYEQYF. The chain joins TRBV27 to TRBJ2-7; 9 bases match TRBD1. The V segment lost 4 bases and the J segment 4 bases; nucleotides outside the gene matches: 5. CDR3 length equals 14 residues. Germline V gives CDR1 MNHEY, CDR2 SMNVEV (reference sequence).